The source of this T cell receptor (beta chain) is a study of blood T cell repertoires in COVID-19. Whole-study context: COVID-19 samples, acute and convalescent, were from the United States, Italy and Spain.

Profiling relied on immunoSEQ multiplex PCR, and the TCRdb table lists in-frame clones only, not all of them. The sample has roughly 130,000 clones, about 86% seen once. Germline V gives CDR1 SGHTA, CDR2 FQGNSA. The CDR3 contains 15 residues. Between the trimmed V and J ends, which lost 1 base and 4 bases, there was a span of 13 bases. The gene calls are TRBV7-2 and TRBJ1-2, with D tentatively TRBD1 (5 bases). The TCR sequence derives from a woman between 45 and 65 years old with acute or convalescent COVID-19. Sequenced: peripheral blood. The DNA for the CDR3 is TGTGCCAGCAGCTTAGGAGGTCAGGGCGGCTATGGCTACACCTTC. Translation gives CASSLGGQGGYGYTF.